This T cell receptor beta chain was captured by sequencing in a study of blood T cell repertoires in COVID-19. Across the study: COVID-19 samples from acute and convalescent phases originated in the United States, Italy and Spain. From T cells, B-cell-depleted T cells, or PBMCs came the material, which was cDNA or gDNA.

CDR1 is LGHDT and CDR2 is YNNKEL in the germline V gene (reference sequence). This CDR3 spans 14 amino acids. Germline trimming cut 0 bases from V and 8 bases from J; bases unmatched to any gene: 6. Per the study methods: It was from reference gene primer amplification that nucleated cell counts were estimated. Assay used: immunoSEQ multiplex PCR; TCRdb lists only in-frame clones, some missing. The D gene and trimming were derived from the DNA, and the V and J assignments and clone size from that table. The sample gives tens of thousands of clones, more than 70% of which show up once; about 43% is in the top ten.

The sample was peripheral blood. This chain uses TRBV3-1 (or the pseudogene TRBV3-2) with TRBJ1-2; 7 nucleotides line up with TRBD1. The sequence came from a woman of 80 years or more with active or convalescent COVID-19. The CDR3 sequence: CASSQDRAGGGYTF. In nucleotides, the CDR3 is TGTGCCAGCAGCCAAGATCGGGCAGGGGGAGGCTACACCTTC.